Shown below are 10 T cell receptor beta chains from a single sample sequenced in a study of T-cell reconstitution after alpha-beta-depleted transplantation in children. Preparation of the TCRbeta library involved a method that used unique molecular identifiers. TCRdb called the PCR reads again in MiXCR, with one record for every CDR3 protein. The data show about 250,000 distinct CDR3 sequences, with 20% to 30% seen just once and around 4.8% held by the top ten. Specimen: PBMCs, mostly from graft donor cells, collected 360 days after TCRalphabeta/CD19-depleted stem cell transplant. The receptors derive from a female patient aged 2 to 10 who had a stem cell transplant for congenital amegakaryocytic thrombocytopenia, so the T cells may come from the graft donor.

This sequence joins TRBV5-1 and TRBJ2-1; tentatively, D is TRBD1 or TRBD2 (6 bases each). Trimming pared 0 bases from V and 1 base from J, leaving 8 bases between. CDR1 is SGHRS, CDR2 YFSETQ, per germline. The CDR3 covers 15 residues. The CDR3 spells CASSLEGGSYNEQFF. CDR3 sequence (DNA): TGCGCCAGCAGCTTGGAGGGGGGTTCCTACAATGAGCAGTTCTTC.

This clonotype was picked up a small number of times. The CDR3 protein is CASSLGRKETQYF. In DNA form, the CDR3 reads TGTGCCAGCAGTCTAGGACGGAAAGAGACCCAGTACTTC. The chain combines TRBV12-3 or TRBV12-4 with TRBJ2-5, with D unresolved. V was shortened by 5 bases and J by 3 bases, with 10 bases between the two germline ends. The CDR3 loop spans 13 amino acids.

This rearrangement joins TRBV10-2 to TRBJ2-5, with TRBD2 matching 12 bases. V lost 4 bases, J lost 3 bases, and 0 bases stayed unmatched. The CDR3 totals 14 residues. Germline-derived CDR1 and CDR2 are WSHSY and SAAADI. CDR3 in DNA: TGCGCCAGCAGTGGACTAGCGGGGGAAGAGACCCAGTACTTC. Translation: CASSGLAGEETQYF.

V usage is TRBV7-2 and J usage is TRBJ2-1, with TRBD2 matching 7 bases. Germline CDR1 SGHTA, CDR2 FQGNSA. This CDR3 contains 16 residues. With 8 bases clipped from V and 0 bases from J, the junction kept 10 bases outside the gene matches. CDR3 nucleotides: TGTGCCAGCTCAGGGAGGGGCAAGAGCTCCTACAATGAGCAGTTCTTC. Translating gives CASSGRGKSSYNEQFF.

This clonotype turned up a few times. The chain has TRBV4-1 and TRBJ2-3; D is undetermined. Germline V gene data show CDR1 as MGHRA and CDR2 as YSYEKL. The CDR3 sequence is 14 residues long. V was shortened by 1 base and J by 10 bases, with 15 bases between the two germline ends. The CDR3 loop reads CASSQVVLGWAQYF. DNA of the CDR3: TGCGCCAGCAGCCAAGTCGTCTTGGGATGGGCGCAGTATTTT.

The rearrangement links TRBV20-1 to TRBJ1-2, with D possibly TRBD1 on 5 matching bases. V gave up 5 bases and J gave up 8 bases, with 15 bases separating them. Looked up from germline, CDR1 is DFQATT and CDR2 is SNEGSKA (reference sequence). The CDR3 contains 12 residues. CDR3 loop: CSAYRTKEGYTF. CDR3 bases: TGCAGTGCTTACAGGACCAAGGAGGGCTACACCTTC.

The chain is built from TRBV5-1 and TRBJ2-3; D is unclear. V lost 4 bases and J lost 3, with 6 bases in between. This CDR3 contains 12 residues. Looked up from germline, CDR1 is SGHRS and CDR2 is YFSETQ. The CDR3 DNA is TGCGCCAGCAGCCAAGCAACAGATACGCAGTATTTT. Its translation is CASSQATDTQYF.

As regards this clonotype: A read error may explain this, as a much larger clone is one base away. The chain carries TRBV24-1 and TRBJ2-7; D is undetermined. From germline, CDR1 is KGHDR and CDR2 SFDVKD. The CDR3 totals 14 residues. CDR3: CGAPEDVYSYEQYF. The DNA of the CDR3 is TGTGGCGCCCCTGAGGACGTTTACTCCTACGAGCAGTACTTC.

V gene TRBV5-1 combines with J gene TRBJ2-3, with TRBD2 matching over 11 bases. The CDR3 spans 16 residues. The germline gives CDR1 SGHRS, CDR2 YFSETQ. V dropped 4 bases and J dropped 4; count of bases not matched to a gene: 8. The CDR3 reads CASSPSNSGGADTQYF. DNA of the CDR3: TGCGCCAGCAGCCCGAGTAATAGCGGGGGGGCAGATACGCAGTATTTT.

The genes are TRBV5-1 and TRBJ2-1; no reliable D call. The CDR3 sequence is 16 residues long. Germline V lookup: CDR1 SGHRS, CDR2 YFSETQ. V was trimmed by 4 bases and J by 3 bases, leaving 17 bases between them. Written as DNA, the CDR3 is TGCGCCAGCAGCCCTTTCTCCCACACGCGCTACAATGAGCAGTTCTTC. Its translation: CASSPFSHTRYNEQFF.